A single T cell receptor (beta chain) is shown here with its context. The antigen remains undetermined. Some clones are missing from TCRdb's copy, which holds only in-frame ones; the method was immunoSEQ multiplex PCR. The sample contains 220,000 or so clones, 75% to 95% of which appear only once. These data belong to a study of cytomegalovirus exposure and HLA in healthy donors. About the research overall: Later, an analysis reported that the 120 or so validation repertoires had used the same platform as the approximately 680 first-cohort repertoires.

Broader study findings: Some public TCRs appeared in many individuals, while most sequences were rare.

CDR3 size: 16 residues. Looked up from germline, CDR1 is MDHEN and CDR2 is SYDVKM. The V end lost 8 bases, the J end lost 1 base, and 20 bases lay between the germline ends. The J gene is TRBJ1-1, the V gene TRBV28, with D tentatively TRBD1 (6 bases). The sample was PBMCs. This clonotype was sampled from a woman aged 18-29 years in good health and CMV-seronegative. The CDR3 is CASLTGITFGNTEAFF. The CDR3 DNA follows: TGTGCCAGCTTAACAGGGATCACCTTCGGGAACACTGAAGCTTTCTTT.